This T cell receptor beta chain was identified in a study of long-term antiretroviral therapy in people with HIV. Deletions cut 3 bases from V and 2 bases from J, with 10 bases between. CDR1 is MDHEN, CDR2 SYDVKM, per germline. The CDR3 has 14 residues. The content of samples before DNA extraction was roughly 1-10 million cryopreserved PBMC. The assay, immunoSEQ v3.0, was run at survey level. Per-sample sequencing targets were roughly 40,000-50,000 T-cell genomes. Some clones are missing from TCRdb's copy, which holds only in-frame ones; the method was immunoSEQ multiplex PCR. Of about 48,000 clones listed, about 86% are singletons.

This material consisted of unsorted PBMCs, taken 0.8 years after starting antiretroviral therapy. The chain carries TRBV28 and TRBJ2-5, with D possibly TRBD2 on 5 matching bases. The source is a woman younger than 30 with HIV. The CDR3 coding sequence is TGTGCCAGCAGTTTTTGGACTGTTCAAGAGACCCAGTACTTC. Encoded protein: CASSFWTVQETQYF.